This T cell receptor beta chain stems from a study of T cell clonotyping in hematopoietic cell transplantation. Regarding this clone: Its antigen is undetermined.

This CDR3 region has 14 residues. Between the trimmed V and J ends, which lost 10 bases and 8 bases, there was a span of 20 bases. Germline V gives CDR1 SNHLY, CDR2 FYNNEI. TCRdb's copy holds only in-frame clones and misses some; the assay was immunoSEQ multiplex PCR. The sample has fewer than 45,000 clones; over 70% are singletons. Study-wide findings and caveats: Higher Inverse Simpson Index values in graft donor and pretransplant recipient predicted broader posttransplant TCR diversity.

Sequenced sample: peripheral blood mononuclear cells. The chain has TRBV2 and TRBJ1-4; D remains ambiguous. This clonotype was sampled from a woman aged 40 to 55 in good health. Some clones in this sample may be carry-over from other donors' samples. This CDR3 reads CAIPASWDEEKLFF. The CDR3 nucleotides read TGTGCCATCCCAGCGAGTTGGGATGAAGAAAAACTGTTTTTT.